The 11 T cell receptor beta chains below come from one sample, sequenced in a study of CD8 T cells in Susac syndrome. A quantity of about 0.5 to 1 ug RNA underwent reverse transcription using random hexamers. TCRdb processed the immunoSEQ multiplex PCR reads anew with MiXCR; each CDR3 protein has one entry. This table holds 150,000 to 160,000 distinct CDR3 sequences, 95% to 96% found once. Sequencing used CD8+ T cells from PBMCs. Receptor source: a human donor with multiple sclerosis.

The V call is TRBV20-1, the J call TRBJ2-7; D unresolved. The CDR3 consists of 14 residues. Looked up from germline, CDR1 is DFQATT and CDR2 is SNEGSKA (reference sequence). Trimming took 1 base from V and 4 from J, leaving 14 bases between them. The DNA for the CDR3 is TGCAGTGCTAGAGGGAACAGCCTTCCGTACGAGCAGTACTTC. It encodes CSARGNSLPYEQYF.

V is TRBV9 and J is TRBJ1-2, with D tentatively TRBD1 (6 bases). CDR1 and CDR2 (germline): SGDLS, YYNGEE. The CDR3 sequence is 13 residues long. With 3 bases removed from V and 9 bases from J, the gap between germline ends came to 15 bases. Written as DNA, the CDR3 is TGTGCCAGCAGCGAGGGGGACACCGGGCGCTACACCTTC. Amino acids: CASSEGDTGRYTF. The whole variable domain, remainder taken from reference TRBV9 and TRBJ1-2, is DSGVTQTPKHLITATGQRVTLRCSPRSGDLSVYWYQQSLDQGLQFLIQYYNGEERAKGNILERFSAQQFPDLHSELNLSSLELGDSALYFCASSEGDTGRYTFGSGTRLTVV.

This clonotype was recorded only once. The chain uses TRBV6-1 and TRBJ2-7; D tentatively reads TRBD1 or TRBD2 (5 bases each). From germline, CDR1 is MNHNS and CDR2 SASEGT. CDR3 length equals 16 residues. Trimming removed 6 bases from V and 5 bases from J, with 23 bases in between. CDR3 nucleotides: TGTGCCAGCAGCGTGTTAATTGGGACGTCTCGGGACGAGCAGTACGTC. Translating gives CASSVLIGTSRDEQYV.

CDR3 nucleotide sequence: TGTGCCAGCGGGTTTAAGGTGGGCAATGAGCAGTTCTTC. This sequence encodes CASGFKVGNEQFF. The chain recombines TRBV27 with TRBJ2-1, with D hard to call. CDR1 and CDR2 from the germline V gene are MNHEY and SMNVEV (reference sequence). V gave up 8 bases and J gave up 6 bases, with 14 bases separating them. CDR3 length: 13 residues.

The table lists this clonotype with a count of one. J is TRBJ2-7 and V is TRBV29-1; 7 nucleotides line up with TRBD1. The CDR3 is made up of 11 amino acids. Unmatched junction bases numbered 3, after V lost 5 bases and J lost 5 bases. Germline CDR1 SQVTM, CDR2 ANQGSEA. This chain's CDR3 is CSVYRGNEQYF. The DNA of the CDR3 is TGCAGCGTTTACAGGGGTAACGAGCAGTACTTC.

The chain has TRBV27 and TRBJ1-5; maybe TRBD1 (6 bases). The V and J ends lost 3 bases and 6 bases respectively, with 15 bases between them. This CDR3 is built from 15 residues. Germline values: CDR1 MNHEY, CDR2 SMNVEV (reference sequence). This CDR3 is CASSLWQGNGQPQHF. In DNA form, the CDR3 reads TGTGCCAGCAGTTTGTGGCAGGGGAATGGTCAGCCCCAGCATTTT.

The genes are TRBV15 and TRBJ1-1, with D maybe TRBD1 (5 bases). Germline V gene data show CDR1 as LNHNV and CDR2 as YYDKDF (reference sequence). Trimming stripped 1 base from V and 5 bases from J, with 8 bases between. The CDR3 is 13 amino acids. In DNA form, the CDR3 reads TGTGCCACCAGCAGAGTGGAGGGGACTGAAGCTTTCTTT. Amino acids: CATSRVEGTEAFF.

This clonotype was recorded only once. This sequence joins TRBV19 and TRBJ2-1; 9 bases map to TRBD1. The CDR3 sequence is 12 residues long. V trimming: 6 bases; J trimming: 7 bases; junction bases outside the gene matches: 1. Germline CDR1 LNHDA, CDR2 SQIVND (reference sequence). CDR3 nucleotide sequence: TGTGCCAGTAGGGACAGGGGAAATGAGCAGTTCTTC. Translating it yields CASRDRGNEQFF.

The CDR3 is CASNPTGANYGYTF. CDR3 coding DNA: TGTGCCAGCAATCCAACCGGCGCTAACTATGGCTACACCTTC. The rearrangement links TRBV12-3 or TRBV12-4 to TRBJ1-2, with no clear D. V was cut by 7 bases and J by 0 bases, with 12 bases left in between. This CDR3 is built from 14 residues.

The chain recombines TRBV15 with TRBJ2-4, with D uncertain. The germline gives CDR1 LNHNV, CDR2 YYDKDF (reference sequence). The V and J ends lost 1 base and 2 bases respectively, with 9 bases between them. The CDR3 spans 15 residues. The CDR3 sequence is CATSRAGTSKNIQYF. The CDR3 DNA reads TGTGCCACCAGCAGAGCCGGTACCTCCAAAAACATTCAGTACTTC.

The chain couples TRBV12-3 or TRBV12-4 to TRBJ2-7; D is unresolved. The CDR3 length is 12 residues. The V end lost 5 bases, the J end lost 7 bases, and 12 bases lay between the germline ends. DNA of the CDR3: TGTGCCAGCAGTGACCTTTTTGATGAGCAGTACTTC. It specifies CASSDLFDEQYF.